Below, 19 T cell receptor beta chains from the same sample are listed, as sequenced in a study of blood T cell repertoires in COVID-19 (dated by TCRdb to 2018 to 2021). Library preparation employed the immunoSEQ multiplex PCR assay. Entries here come from immuneACCESS through TCRdb and include only in-frame sequences with V and J called. Some clones fail to appear in such tables; in the studies checked, an unresolved V gene covers under half of the shortfall, and the cause of the remainder is unknown. The sample has approximately 260,000 clones on record, over 65% of them singletons. Of the sample, 3.5% to 5.5% is held by the ten largest clones. The sequenced material came from peripheral blood. These receptors were obtained from a man between 60 and 70 years old who had recovered from COVID-19.

J is TRBJ1-4 and V is TRBV6-6; 8 bases align to TRBD1. The germline V gene encodes CDR1 MNHNY and CDR2 SVGAGI (reference sequence). This CDR3 is 16 amino acids long. The junction had 10 bases not matched to a gene; V was cut back by 7 bases and J by 3 bases. The CDR3 DNA follows: TGTGCCAGCACCGGGACAGGAATATCAGCTAATGAAAAACTGTTTTTT. This translates into CASTGTGISANEKLFF.

This clone was seen only a few times. V usage is TRBV27 and J usage is TRBJ1-2; 7 nucleotides align to TRBD1. Germline CDR1 MNHEY, CDR2 SMNVEV (reference sequence). V lost 5 bases and J lost 4; bases outside the gene matches: 10. The CDR3 covers 15 residues. The CDR3 bases are TGTGCCAGCAGTCTAGGAGGGGGCTCGATCTATGGCTACACCTTC. Its protein product is CASSLGGGSIYGYTF.

This chain uses TRBV5-3 with TRBJ2-4, with 7 bases lining up with TRBD2. TRBV5-3 belongs to the ORF category, with a function that is uncertain. The CDR3 runs 12 residues. J gave up 7 bases and V 4 bases, and 2 bases lay outside the gene matches. The CDR3 is CARSTTSNIQYF. As DNA, the CDR3 is TGTGCCAGAAGCACGACTAGCAACATTCAGTACTTC.

The CDR3 DNA is TGTGCCAGCAGTTACGGGGTGGCTAGCGGGAGGTCGGAGACCCAGTACTTC. Translating gives CASSYGVASGRSETQYF. The chain has TRBV6-2 or TRBV6-3 and TRBJ2-5, with 11 bases aligning to TRBD2. V was pared by 2 bases and J by 5 bases, with 10 bases of the junction left unmatched. CDR1 is MNHEY and CDR2 is SVGEGT in the germline V gene. CDR3 length: 17 residues.

The rearrangement uses TRBV19 and TRBJ1-2, with 8 positions matching TRBD1. Trimming at V came to 5 bases and at J to 7 bases, leaving 9 bases not matched to a gene. CDR3 size: 14 residues. Germline CDR1 is LNHDA and CDR2 is SQIVND (reference sequence). In DNA form, the CDR3 reads TGTGCCAGTAGTCCTCTGGGACAGGCGATTGGCTACACCTTC. This sequence encodes CASSPLGQAIGYTF.

This chain connects TRBV4-2 to TRBJ2-1; the match to TRBD2 covers 14 bases. Per the germline V gene, CDR1 is LGHNA and CDR2 is YNFKEQ. CDR3 length: 15 amino acids. Trimming took 1 base from V and 7 from J; bases not matched to a gene: 0. The CDR3 sequence is CASSQGTSGGNEQFF. In nucleotides, the CDR3 is TGTGCCAGCAGCCAAGGGACTAGCGGGGGGAATGAGCAGTTCTTC.

The chain uses TRBV5-6 and TRBJ1-1; TRBD1 matches at 8 bases. CDR3 size: 15 residues. CDR1 SGHDT and CDR2 YYEEEE come from the germline V gene. The J segment lost 6 bases and the V segment lost 4 bases, leaving 11 bases of the junction unmatched. The DNA of the CDR3 is TGTGCCAGCAGCATCCCGGGACAGGAGTCCCCTGAAGCTTTCTTT. Protein product: CASSIPGQESPEAFF.

This chain links TRBV19 with TRBJ2-7; 9 nucleotides match TRBD1. The V and J ends lost 4 bases and 7 bases, in that order; junction bases with no gene match: 14. There are 16 residues in the CDR3. CDR1 is LNHDA and CDR2 is SQIVND in the germline V gene (reference sequence). The CDR3 is CASSNFPGQGFGEQYF. The CDR3 DNA follows: TGTGCCAGTAGTAATTTTCCGGGACAGGGTTTTGGGGAGCAGTACTTC. Supplemented by reference TRBV19 and TRBJ2-7, the full variable domain reads DGGITQSPKYLFRKEGQNVTLSCEQNLNHDAMYWYRQDPGQGLRLIYYSQIVNDFQKGDIAEGYSVSREKKESFPLTVTSAQKNPTAFYLCASSNFPGQGFGEQYFGPGTRLTVT.

This CDR3 reads CASSTSNRYEQYF. The CDR3 DNA follows: TGTGCCAGCAGTACATCGAACAGGTACGAGCAGTACTTC. This chain links TRBV27 with TRBJ2-7; the D gene is possibly TRBD1 (5 bases). Per the germline V gene, CDR1 is MNHEY and CDR2 is SMNVEV (reference sequence). This CDR3 spans 13 amino acids. V gave up 5 bases and J gave up 4 bases, with 12 bases separating them.

The genes are TRBV27 and TRBJ2-5, with D possibly matching TRBD1 (6 bases). This CDR3 contains 13 residues. Trimming shortened V by 5 bases and J by 0 bases, and 7 bases separated the two germline ends. Germline V gives CDR1 MNHEY, CDR2 SMNVEV (reference sequence). The CDR3 loop is CASSGGYQETQYF. The CDR3 DNA is TGTGCCAGCAGTGGGGGCTACCAAGAGACCCAGTACTTC.

A few counts support this clone. The chain links TRBV9 to TRBJ2-3; the D is unclear. There are 14 residues in the CDR3. Germline V lookup: CDR1 SGDLS, CDR2 YYNGEE. Trimming took 0 bases from V and 4 from J, leaving 9 bases between them. CDR3 amino acids: CASSVEGVPDTQYF. CDR3 nucleotides: TGTGCCAGCAGCGTAGAAGGAGTCCCAGATACGCAGTATTTT.

The rearrangement links TRBV21-1 to TRBJ1-2; the table assigns TRBD1, which was not confirmed against the DNA. TRBV21-1 is designated a pseudogene. The CDR3 has 13 amino acids. CDR3 loop: CASRNRYNYGYTF. The CDR3 nucleotides read TGTGCCAGCAGGAACAGGTATAACTATGGCTACACCTTC.

V is TRBV7-6 and J is TRBJ2-1; 8 nucleotides match TRBD1. Germline loops: CDR1 SGHVS, CDR2 FNYEAQ. This CDR3 comprises 16 residues. The V and J ends lost 1 base and 5 bases, in that order; junction bases with no gene match: 7. The CDR3 loop is CASSLGGTGLNNEQFF. CDR3 nucleotides: TGTGCCAGCAGCTTAGGTGGGACAGGACTAAACAATGAGCAGTTCTTC.

The chain joins TRBV27 to TRBJ1-6, with 9 positions matching TRBD1. The CDR3 is 17 residues long. V dropped 2 bases and J dropped 9; count of bases not matched to a gene: 11. Germline V lookup: CDR1 MNHEY, CDR2 SMNVEV (reference sequence). CDR3 sequence: CASSLTGDRVVGSPLHF. Here the CDR3 DNA reads TGTGCCAGCAGTTTAACGGGGGACAGGGTTGTTGGTTCACCCCTCCACTTT.

The gene calls are TRBV4-1 and TRBJ2-5, with D perhaps TRBD2 (6 bases). The CDR3 is made up of 15 amino acids. Germline V gives CDR1 MGHRA, CDR2 YSYEKL. Trimming removed 1 base at V and 4 bases at J, with 13 bases between. CDR3 coding DNA: TGCGCCAGCAGCCAAGTTCCGGGAGATGGAGAGACCCAGTACTTC. It encodes CASSQVPGDGETQYF.

J is TRBJ1-4 and V is TRBV3-1 (or the pseudogene TRBV3-2); no clear D. Trimming took 4 bases from V and 4 from J, leaving 16 bases between them. CDR3 length equals 16 residues. Germline V lookup: CDR1 LGHDT, CDR2 YNNKEL (reference sequence). The CDR3 sequence is CASSPSLVSYNEKLFF. The CDR3 bases are TGTGCCAGCAGCCCCTCTCTCGTAAGCTATAATGAAAAACTGTTTTTT.

V and J are TRBV18 and TRBJ1-1, with TRBD1 matching over 8 bases. Germline CDR1 and CDR2: KGHSH and LQKENI. V lost 6 bases to trimming and J lost 1 base; unmatched junction nucleotides: 4. The CDR3 length is 14 residues. CDR3: CASSPDRANTEAFF. DNA for the CDR3: TGTGCCAGCTCTCCGGACAGGGCGAACACTGAAGCTTTCTTT.

This chain uses TRBV5-1 with TRBJ2-2; possible D gene TRBD1, 5 bases. The length of the CDR3 is 15 residues. The germline V and J ends were trimmed by 5 bases and 0 bases, with 11 bases remaining between them. Germline CDR1 SGHRS, CDR2 YFSETQ. The CDR3 coding sequence is TGCGCCAGCAGACTCGGACACGCGAACACCGGGGAGCTGTTTTTT. Protein product: CASRLGHANTGELFF.

The chain recombines TRBV7-6 with TRBJ2-3; 10 bases are a match to TRBD1. Germline V gives CDR1 SGHVS, CDR2 FNYEAQ. Trimming cost V 5 bases and J 3 bases; bases outside gene matches: 5. CDR3 size: 15 residues. The CDR3 sequence: CASSAGTGVTDTQYF. The CDR3 DNA reads as TGTGCCAGCAGCGCCGGGACAGGGGTTACAGATACGCAGTATTTT.